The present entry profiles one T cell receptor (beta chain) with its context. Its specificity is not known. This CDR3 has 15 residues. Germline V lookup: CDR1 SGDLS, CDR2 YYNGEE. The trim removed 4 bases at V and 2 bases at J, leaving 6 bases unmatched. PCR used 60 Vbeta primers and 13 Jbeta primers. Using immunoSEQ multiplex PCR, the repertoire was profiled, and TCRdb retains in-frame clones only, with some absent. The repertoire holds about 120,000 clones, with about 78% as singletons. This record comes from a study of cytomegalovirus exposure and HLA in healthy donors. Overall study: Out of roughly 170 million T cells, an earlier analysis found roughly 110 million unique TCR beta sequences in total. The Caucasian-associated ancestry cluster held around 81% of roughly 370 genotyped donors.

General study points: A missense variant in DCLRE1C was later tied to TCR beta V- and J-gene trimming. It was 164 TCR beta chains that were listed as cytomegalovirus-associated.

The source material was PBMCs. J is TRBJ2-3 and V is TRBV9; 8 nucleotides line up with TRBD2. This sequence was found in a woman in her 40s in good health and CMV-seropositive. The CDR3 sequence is CASSLRAGDTDTQYF. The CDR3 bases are TGTGCCAGCAGCCTTAGAGCGGGGGACACAGATACGCAGTATTTT. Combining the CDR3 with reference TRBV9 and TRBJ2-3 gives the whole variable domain DSGVTQTPKHLITATGQRVTLRCSPRSGDLSVYWYQQSLDQGLQFLIQYYNGEERAKGNILERFSAQQFPDLHSELNLSSLELGDSALYFCASSLRAGDTDTQYFGPGTRLTVL.